These T cell receptor beta chains were read from a single sample in a study of PD-1 blockade in classical Hodgkin lymphoma. Some clones are missing from TCRdb's copy, which holds only in-frame ones; the method was immunoSEQ multiplex PCR. The table lists around 99,000 clones, around 81% of them singletons. This specimen was peripheral blood mononuclear cells (PBMCs), taken before the second cycle of nivolumab. The receptors originated from a human donor with classical Hodgkin lymphoma. Each CDR3 is given with its conserved first and last residue. A clone size is listed for some rows: how often the clone was seen (once, few, many), or a class if it is expanded.

abundance	v_gene	j_gene	CDR3aa
NA	TRBV10-3	TRBJ1-3	CASRGADSGNTIYF
NA	TRBV2	TRBJ2-3	CASSEARTSGGLDF
NA	TRBV7-6	TRBJ2-3	CASSGGPTDTQYF
few	TRBV7-2	TRBJ2-1	CASSLARSSYNEQFF
NA	TRBV18	TRBJ1-5	CASSPQPLQGAVAQHF
once	TRBV5-1	TRBJ1-1	CASSSPRGTEAFF
few	TRBV19	TRBJ2-7	CASSVTGFAYEQYF
once	TRBV5-5	TRBJ2-7	CASSLKGLAVHEQYF
NA	TRBV10-1	TRBJ2-1	CASSESSSYNEQFF
NA	TRBV19	TRBJ2-2	CASSIASSGVNGELFF
once	TRBV5-1	TRBJ2-2	CASSGIASLAGELFF
NA	TRBV5-6	TRBJ2-6	CASSLGAGQGETGANVLTF
NA	TRBV7-8	TRBJ2-2	CASSLGLSGRIANTGELFF
NA	TRBV25-1	TRBJ1-1	CASRRTDTEAFF
NA	TRBV9	TRBJ2-3	CASSVEGTSTDTQYF
NA	TRBV5-4	TRBJ2-7	CASSSRKRGANSYEQYF